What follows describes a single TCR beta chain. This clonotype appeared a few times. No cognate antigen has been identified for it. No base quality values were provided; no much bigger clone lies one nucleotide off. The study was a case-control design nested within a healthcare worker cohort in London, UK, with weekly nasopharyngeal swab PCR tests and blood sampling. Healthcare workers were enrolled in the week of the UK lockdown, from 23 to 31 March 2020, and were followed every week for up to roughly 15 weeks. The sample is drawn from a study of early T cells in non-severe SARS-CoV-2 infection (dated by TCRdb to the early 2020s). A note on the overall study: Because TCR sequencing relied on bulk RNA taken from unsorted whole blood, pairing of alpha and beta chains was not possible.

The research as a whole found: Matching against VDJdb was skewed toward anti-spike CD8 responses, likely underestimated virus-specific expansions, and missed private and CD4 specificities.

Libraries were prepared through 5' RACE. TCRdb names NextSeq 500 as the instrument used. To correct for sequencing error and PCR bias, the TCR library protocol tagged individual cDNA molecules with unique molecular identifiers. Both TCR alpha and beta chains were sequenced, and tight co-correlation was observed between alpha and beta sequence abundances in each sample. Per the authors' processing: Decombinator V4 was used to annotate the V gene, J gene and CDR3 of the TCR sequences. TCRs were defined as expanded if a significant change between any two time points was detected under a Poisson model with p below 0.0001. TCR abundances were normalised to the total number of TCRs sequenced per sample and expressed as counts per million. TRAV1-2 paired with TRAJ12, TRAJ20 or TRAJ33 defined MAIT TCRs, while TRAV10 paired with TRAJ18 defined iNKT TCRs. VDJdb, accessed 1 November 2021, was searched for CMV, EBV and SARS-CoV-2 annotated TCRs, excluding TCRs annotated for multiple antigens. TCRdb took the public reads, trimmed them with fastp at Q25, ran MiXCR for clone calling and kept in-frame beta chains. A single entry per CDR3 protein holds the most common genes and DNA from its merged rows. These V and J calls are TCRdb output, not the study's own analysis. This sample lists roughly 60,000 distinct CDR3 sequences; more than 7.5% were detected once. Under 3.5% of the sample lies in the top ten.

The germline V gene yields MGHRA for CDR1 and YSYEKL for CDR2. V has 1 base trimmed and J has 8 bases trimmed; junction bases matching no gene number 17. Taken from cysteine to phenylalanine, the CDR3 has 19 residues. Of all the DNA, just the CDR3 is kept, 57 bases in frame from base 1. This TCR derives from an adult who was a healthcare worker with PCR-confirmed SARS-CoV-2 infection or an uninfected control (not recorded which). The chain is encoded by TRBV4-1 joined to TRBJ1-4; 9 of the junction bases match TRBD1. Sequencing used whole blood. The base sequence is TGCGCCAGCAGCCAAGCGGAACTTGGGACAGGGCCTAATCCCGAAAAACTGTTTTTT. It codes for CASSQAELGTGPNPEKLFF.